One and the same sample provided the 20 T cell receptor beta chains below, sequenced in a study of a mutant IDH1 vaccine in newly diagnosed glioma (dated by TCRdb to the early 2020s). To prepare the library, the immunoSEQ multiplex PCR assay was applied. TCRdb obtained this table from immuneACCESS and retained in-frame rearrangements with V and J assigned. These tables miss some clones; where compared with another copy, unresolved V genes account for less than half of the shortfall, and the remainder is unexplained. The sample yields about 86,000 clones; roughly 85% were counted once. Jointly, the top ten make up roughly 2.2% of the sample. Their target antigens are unknown. Taken with the paper, the label for time point translates to: week 23, last vaccination. Every vaccine dose consisted of 300 ug of a 20-mer mutant IDH1 peptide in Montanide, administered subcutaneously together with topical imiquimod.

The sequences come from PBMCs, collected from a glioma patient whose treatment included an IDH1 peptide vaccine. All receptors derive from a man between 25 and 39 years old with glioma. Some clones in this sample may be carry-over from other donors' samples.

The chain carries TRBV19 and TRBJ2-5, with TRBD2 identical over 7 bases. Unmatched junction bases numbered 4, after V lost 4 bases and J lost 2 bases. The CDR3 runs 14 residues. The germline V gene has CDR1 LNHDA and CDR2 SQIVND (reference sequence). The CDR3: CASSTAGVQETQYF. In DNA, the CDR3 is TGTGCCAGTAGTACCGCGGGAGTACAAGAGACCCAGTACTTC. The full variable domain, with the rest looked up from reference TRBV19 and TRBJ2-5, is DGGITQSPKYLFRKEGQNVTLSCEQNLNHDAMYWYRQDPGQGLRLIYYSQIVNDFQKGDIAEGYSVSREKKESFPLTVTSAQKNPTAFYLCASSTAGVQETQYFGPGTRLLVL.

This chain uses TRBV4-3 with TRBJ1-1; TRBD1 might be the D (6 bases). Germline V gene lookup returns CDR1 LGHNA and CDR2 YSLEER. This CDR3 has 14 residues. V shed 5 bases and J shed 6 bases, with 16 bases lying between them. As DNA, the CDR3 is TGCGCCAGCAGCGCCACAGGGAGGCGCGCTGAAGCTTTCTTT. Translation: CASSATGRRAEAFF.

The chain has TRBV7-9 and TRBJ1-1; D perhaps matches TRBD1 (6 bases). V was cut by 5 bases and J by 4 bases, with 14 bases left in between. There are 14 residues in the CDR3. CDR1 and CDR2 (germline): SEHNR, FQNEAQ (reference sequence). In DNA, the CDR3 is TGTGCCAGCAGCCGCGGAGAGGGGGTCACTGAAGCTTTCTTT. Translated: CASSRGEGVTEAFF.

This chain connects TRBV2 to TRBJ2-2; no clear D gene. CDR1 is SNHLY and CDR2 is FYNNEI in the germline V gene. Trimming took 6 bases from V and 3 from J, leaving 2 bases between them. This CDR3 region has 11 residues. Here the CDR3 DNA reads TGTGCCAGCAGGTACACCGGGGAGCTGTTTTTT. This gives the protein CASRYTGELFF.

The chain combines TRBV11-2 with TRBJ2-1; 12 bases line up with TRBD2. V was clipped by 6 bases and J by 7 bases; unmatched bases: 7. CDR1 is SGHAT, CDR2 FQNNGV, per germline. CDR3 length: 15 residues. The CDR3 nucleotides read TGTGCCAGCAGACGACTAGCGGGAGACGGGAATGAGCAGTTCTTC. As protein: CASRRLAGDGNEQFF. Full variable domain (missing parts from reference TRBV11-2 and TRBJ2-1): EAGVAQSPRYKIIEKRQSVAFWCNPISGHATLYWYQQILGQGPKLLIQFQNNGVVDDSQLPKDRFSAERLKGVDSTLKIQPAKLEDSAVYLCASRRLAGDGNEQFFGPGTRLTVL.

The chain recombines TRBV5-1 with TRBJ1-2, with 8 bases lining up with TRBD1. This CDR3 region has 14 residues. The ends lost 1 base at V and 6 bases at J; junction bases unmatched: 5. CDR1 and CDR2 (germline): SGHRS, YFSETQ. CDR3 amino acids: CASSLFGQGHGYTF. For the CDR3, the DNA is TGCGCCAGCAGCTTGTTTGGACAGGGACATGGCTACACCTTC.

The chain recombines TRBV2 with TRBJ2-5, with 7 nucleotides matching TRBD1. The CDR3 is made up of 14 amino acids. CDR1 is SNHLY, CDR2 FYNNEI, per germline. V gave up 6 bases and J gave up 0 bases; unmatched junction bases: 4. The DNA of the CDR3 is TGTGCCAGCAGACTGGACAGGTACCAAGAGACCCAGTACTTC. Translation gives CASRLDRYQETQYF.

The genes are TRBV4-1 and TRBJ2-7; TRBD1 matches at 8 bases. V gave up 1 base and J gave up 4 bases; unmatched junction bases: 12. The CDR3 is 17 residues long. Germline CDR1 reads MGHRA; CDR2 reads YSYEKL. The CDR3 DNA is TGCGCCAGCAGCCAAGGCCTCCTTACAGGGGGTTTTTACGAGCAGTACTTC. Translating gives CASSQGLLTGGFYEQYF.

This rearrangement joins TRBV5-1 to TRBJ1-1; 9 bases are shared with TRBD1. Losses at the gene ends were 3 bases for V and 3 bases for J; bases not matched to a gene: 6. Germline lookup yields CDR1 SGHRS and CDR2 YFSETQ. This CDR3 is 15 amino acids long. DNA of the CDR3: TGCGCCAGCAGCTCCTGGACAGGGGACCACACTGAAGCTTTCTTT. Translating it yields CASSSWTGDHTEAFF.

The V and J genes are TRBV4-2 and TRBJ1-2; D is unclear. The V gene lost 4 bases and the J gene lost 0 bases, with 12 bases spanning the gap. The CDR3 is made up of 15 amino acids. CDR1 is LGHNA and CDR2 is YNFKEQ in the germline V gene. CDR3 sequence: CASSPTDGANYGYTF. For the CDR3, the DNA is TGTGCCAGCAGCCCAACGGACGGAGCTAACTATGGCTACACCTTC.

The V call is TRBV7-9, the J call TRBJ1-2; no firm D call. V lost 5 bases and J lost 6, with 13 bases in between. The germline V gene has CDR1 SEHNR and CDR2 FQNEAQ (reference sequence). This CDR3 is built from 13 residues. CDR3 bases: TGTGCCAGCAGCGGCCGGGCCAACCATGGCTACACCTTC. Translated, it gives CASSGRANHGYTF. The full variable domain, in which reference TRBV7-9 and TRBJ1-2 provide the parts outside the CDR3, is DTGVSQNPRHKITKRGQNVTFRCDPISEHNRLYWYRQTLGQGPEFLTYFQNEAQLEKSRLLSDRFSAERPKGSFSTLEIQRTEQGDSAMYLCASSGRANHGYTFGSGTRLTVV.

The chain has TRBV20-1 and TRBJ2-3; the D is unclear. CDR1 and CDR2 (germline): DFQATT, SNEGSKA (reference sequence). The CDR3 has 11 residues. Trimming removed 5 bases from V and 4 bases from J, with 7 bases in between. The CDR3 is CSAFGADTQYF. The CDR3 nucleotides are TGCAGTGCTTTTGGAGCAGATACGCAGTATTTT.

This clone occurred a few times. V usage is TRBV6-1 and J usage is TRBJ2-2; D unresolved. The CDR3 is made up of 13 amino acids. Per the germline V gene, CDR1 is MNHNS and CDR2 is SASEGT. V dropped 0 bases and J dropped 7 bases, with 6 bases sitting between them. The CDR3 DNA reads TGTGCCAGCAGTGAAGCGCTTATCGGGGAGCTGTTTTTT. Encoded protein: CASSEALIGELFF.

CDR3 in amino acids: CAWRRDRSSYEQYF. The CDR3 nucleotides are TGTGCCTGGCGTAGGGACAGGAGTTCCTACGAGCAGTACTTC. The chain links TRBV30 to TRBJ2-7; 8 bases agree with TRBD1. The CDR3 extends over 14 amino acids. J was trimmed by 1 base and V by 5 bases; bases with no gene match: 7. CDR1 GTSNPN and CDR2 SVGIG come from the germline V gene (reference sequence). The whole variable domain, remainder taken from reference TRBV30 and TRBJ2-7, is SQTIHQWPATLVQPVGSPLSLECTVEGTSNPNLYWYRQAAGRGLQLLFYSVGIGQISSEVPQNLSASRPQDRQFILSSKKLLLSDSGFYLCAWRRDRSSYEQYFGPGTRLTVT.

This sequence joins TRBV29-1 and TRBJ1-3, with TRBD1 identical over 7 bases. From germline, CDR1 is SQVTM and CDR2 ANQGSEA. The CDR3 covers 13 residues. V was clipped by 4 bases and J by 4 bases; unmatched bases: 4. Here the CDR3 reads CSVGQGSGNTIYF. CDR3 coding DNA: TGCAGCGTTGGACAGGGATCCGGAAACACCATATATTTT. Combining the CDR3 with reference TRBV29-1 and TRBJ1-3 gives the whole variable domain SAVISQKPSRDICQRGTSLTIQCQVDSQVTMMFWYRQQPGQSLTLIATANQGSEATYESGFVIDKFPISRPNLTFSTLTVSNMSPEDSSIYLCSVGQGSGNTIYFGEGSWLTVV.

This rearrangement joins TRBV7-9 to TRBJ2-1, with D perhaps TRBD2 (5 bases). Germline CDR1 SEHNR, CDR2 FQNEAQ (reference sequence). V lost 5 bases and J lost 6, with 20 bases in between. The CDR3 has 16 residues. DNA for the CDR3: TGTGCCAGCAGCCATCCCCAGGCGGTGCGGGTCAATGAGCAGTTCTTC. Its protein is CASSHPQAVRVNEQFF.

J is TRBJ2-1 and V is TRBV9; 8 bases agree with TRBD2. The CDR3 is 14 residues long. CDR1 and CDR2 from the germline V gene are SGDLS and YYNGEE. The V and J ends lost 7 bases and 7 bases, in that order; junction bases with no gene match: 10. CDR3: CASVGGGRRNEQFF. The CDR3 coding sequence is TGTGCCAGCGTCGGTGGCGGGAGGAGGAATGAGCAGTTCTTC. Filled out from reference TRBV9 and TRBJ2-1, the complete variable domain reads DSGVTQTPKHLITATGQRVTLRCSPRSGDLSVYWYQQSLDQGLQFLIQYYNGEERAKGNILERFSAQQFPDLHSELNLSSLELGDSALYFCASVGGGRRNEQFFGPGTRLTVL.

The chain is built from TRBV5-1 and TRBJ2-2; D is ambiguous. V lost 4 bases to trimming and J lost 0 bases, with 10 bases between them. CDR1 and CDR2 (germline): SGHRS, YFSETQ. The CDR3 consists of 15 residues. In DNA, the CDR3 is TGCGCCAGCAGCATTGGTTGGGCGAACACCGGGGAGCTGTTTTTT. Protein product: CASSIGWANTGELFF.

This chain uses TRBV7-9 with TRBJ2-5; D tentatively reads TRBD1 or TRBD2 (5 bases each). Germline V gene data show CDR1 as SEHNR and CDR2 as FQNEAQ (reference sequence). Trimming cost V 6 bases and J 1 base, with 12 bases left between them. The CDR3 runs 14 residues. The CDR3 is CASSPAGAQETQYF. The CDR3 nucleotides read TGTGCCAGCAGTCCTGCCGGGGCCCAAGAGACCCAGTACTTC.

The J gene is TRBJ2-7, the V gene TRBV28, with D perhaps assigned TRBD1 or TRBD2 (5 bases each). Germline CDR1 MDHEN, CDR2 SYDVKM. This CDR3 spans 14 amino acids. Trimming took off 2 bases at V and 6 bases at J, with 14 bases between the two ends. The CDR3 region is CASSLRDGMLEQYF. In DNA, the CDR3 is TGTGCCAGCAGTTTACGGGACGGAATGCTCGAGCAGTACTTC.